The 25 T cell receptor beta chains below were found in one sample sequenced in a study of regulatory T cells in long-lasting Graves disease. TCR beta libraries were built with iRepertoire HTBI primers and Arm-PCR of CDR3 regions. One entry per CDR3 protein results from TCRdb running MiXCR on the multiplex PCR reads. The table shows about 430,000 distinct CDR3 sequences, with around 20% occurring only once. Time point reported: persistent/refractory GD, antithyroid drugs over 5 years with positive TRAb. TCR sequences were obtained from RNA taken from PBMCs. Here the sequenced sample was peripheral blood mononuclear cells (PBMCs), taken when the disease was refractory, from a patient treated with antithyroid drugs. The receptors originated from a female donor with Graves disease.

This clonotype was seen repeatedly, ten times or more. J is TRBJ1-5 and V is TRBV12-3 or TRBV12-4, with D maybe TRBD1 (6 bases). The germline V and J ends were trimmed by 6 bases and 0 bases, with 9 bases remaining between them. The CDR3 contains 14 residues. The CDR3 sequence: CASRGGLSNQPQHF. The CDR3 region has the DNA TGTGCCAGCAGGGGGGGGCTTAGCAATCAGCCCCAGCATTTT.

As concerns this clonotype: This may stem from a read error, because a much larger clone lies one nucleotide away. CDR3 bases: TGTGCCAGCGGTTTAGCGGTCACCGGGGAGCTGTTTTTT. Translating gives CASGLAVTGELFF. The chain couples TRBV12-3 or TRBV12-4 to TRBJ2-2, with a possible D match to TRBD2 (6 bases). There are 13 residues in the CDR3.

This clonotype was seen a few times. The chain couples TRBV20-1 to TRBJ2-4, with TRBD2 matching 9 bases. V shed 5 bases and J 6 bases; nucleotides not matched to a gene: 14. The CDR3 consists of 16 residues. Germline assignment: CDR1 DFQATT and CDR2 SNEGSKA (reference sequence). The CDR3 is CSARDGSGRWINIQYF. The CDR3 region has the DNA TGCAGTGCTCGCGATGGTAGCGGGAGATGGATAAACATTCAGTACTTC.

This clonotype occurred many times. J is TRBJ1-6 and V is TRBV5-1; D possibly corresponds to TRBD1 (6 bases). Trimming removed 5 bases at V and 8 bases at J, with 17 bases between. The CDR3 is 15 amino acids. The germline V gene has CDR1 SGHRS and CDR2 YFSETQ. The CDR3 loop reads CASSSATGLDSPLHF. The CDR3, as DNA: TGCGCCAGCAGTTCTGCGACAGGCCTGGATTCACCCCTCCACTTT.

The V call is TRBV19, the J call TRBJ2-7, with 8 bases matching TRBD1. The CDR3 contains 15 residues. V gave up 5 bases and J gave up 5 bases; unmatched junction bases: 11. The germline gives CDR1 LNHDA, CDR2 SQIVND (reference sequence). CDR3 amino acids: CASSSSGQVYHEQYF. In DNA form, the CDR3 reads TGTGCCAGTAGTTCTTCGGGACAGGTCTACCACGAGCAGTACTTC. The variable domain in full, completed from reference TRBV19 and TRBJ2-7, reads DGGITQSPKYLFRKEGQNVTLSCEQNLNHDAMYWYRQDPGQGLRLIYYSQIVNDFQKGDIAEGYSVSREKKESFPLTVTSAQKNPTAFYLCASSSSGQVYHEQYFGPGTRLTVT.

Turning to this clonotype: At one end, the junction sequence differs from germline, possibly due to a read error. This chain connects TRBV13 to TRBJ2-7; D is ambiguous. This CDR3 has 13 amino acids. CDR1 is PRHDT, CDR2 FYEKMQ, per germline (reference sequence). CDR3 sequence reads: CASSQGFIYEQYF. The CDR3, as DNA: TGCGCCAGCAGCCAAGGGTTTATCTACGAGCAGTACTTC. The whole variable domain, filled in from reference TRBV13 and TRBJ2-7, reads AAGVIQSPRHLIKEKRETATLKCYPIPRHDTVYWYQQGPGQDPQFLISFYEKMQSDKGSIPDRFSAQQFSDYHSELNMSSLELGDSALYFCASSQGFIYEQYFGPGTRLTVT.

A few counts support this clonotype. For the CDR3, the DNA is TGTGCCAGCAGCACTAGGGGCAACACTGAAGCTTTCTTT. Its protein product is CASSTRGNTEAFF. V usage is TRBV7-2 and J usage is TRBJ1-1, with a possible D match to TRBD1 (5 bases). Germline lookup yields CDR1 SGHTA and CDR2 FQGNSA. Trimming removed 5 bases at V and 2 bases at J, with 9 bases between. CDR3 length: 13 residues.

Notes on this clonotype: A read error is possible here, since a much larger clone lies one base away. The chain has TRBV28 and TRBJ2-6; the D gene is possibly TRBD2 (6 bases). The CDR3 has 16 residues. In germline, CDR1 is MDHEN, CDR2 SYDVKM. The CDR3 nucleotides read TGTGCCAGCAGCTCCTACGGGAGCTCTGGGGCCAACGCCCTGACTTTC. Its protein is CASSSYGSSGANALTF.

This clonotype was recorded at least ten times. The chain carries TRBV3-1 and TRBJ1-2; D unclear. Per the germline V gene, CDR1 is LGHDT and CDR2 is YNNKEL (reference sequence). The CDR3 sequence is 13 residues long. Trimming left V 3 bases short and J 8 bases short, with 13 bases between. The DNA of the CDR3 is TGTGCCAGCAGCCAGAACAGTGTGAGAGGCTACACCTTC. Amino acids: CASSQNSVRGYTF.

In its sample, this clonotype was seen many times. As DNA, the CDR3 is TGTGCCAGCAGTTTCCTATTTGGGACAGATAATACCGGGGAGCTGTTTTTT. It translates to CASSFLFGTDNTGELFF. The chain employs TRBV12-3 or TRBV12-4 and TRBJ2-2; 7 bases align to TRBD1. V shed 3 bases, J shed 5 bases, and the junction held 12 bases outside the gene matches. This CDR3 is built from 17 residues.

This clonotype occurred many times. The V gene is TRBV20-1, the J gene TRBJ2-7, with D maybe TRBD2 (6 bases). V was clipped by 0 bases and J by 3 bases, with 9 bases between them. In germline, CDR1 is DFQATT, CDR2 SNEGSKA (reference sequence). CDR3 size: 13 residues. The DNA of the CDR3 is TGCAGTGCTAGAGATTGGGGAGGCTACGAGCAGTACTTC. Protein product: CSARDWGGYEQYF.

The V call is TRBV6-1, the J call TRBJ1-6; D gene ambiguous. Trimming left V 4 bases short and J 0 bases short, with 10 bases between. CDR3 size: 16 residues. Per germline, CDR1 MNHNS and CDR2 SASEGT. The CDR3 bases are TGTGCCAGCAGTGGTAGGGCTAGCTCCTATAATTCACCCCTCCACTTT. This sequence encodes CASSGRASSYNSPLHF.

The sample holds many counts of this clonotype. The chain has TRBV28 and TRBJ2-7, with a weak D call TRBD2 (6 bases). The germline CDR1 and CDR2 sequences are MDHEN and SYDVKM. V dropped 2 bases and J dropped 6 bases, with 8 bases sitting between them. CDR3 size: 12 residues. The CDR3 region has the DNA TGTGCCAGCAGTTTACCCGGGAGCGAGCAGTACTTC. Translating gives CASSLPGSEQYF.

At least ten counts were recorded for this clonotype. The chain links TRBV28 to TRBJ2-7; TRBD2 might be the D (6 bases). The V gene lost 6 bases and the J gene lost 2 bases, with 26 bases spanning the gap. Germline lookup yields CDR1 MDHEN and CDR2 SYDVKM. This CDR3 comprises 18 residues. In DNA form, the CDR3 reads TGTGCCAGCAGATCCGTAGGGAGGAGGGATGGGGTACCCTACGAGCAGTACTTC. Amino acids: CASRSVGRRDGVPYEQYF.

V is TRBV7-8 and J is TRBJ2-3; no firm D call. CDR1 is SGHVS and CDR2 is FQNEAQ in the germline V gene. V was pared by 1 base and J by 4 bases, with 9 bases between. This CDR3 region has 14 residues. CDR3 residues: CASSLDSMADTQYF. CDR3 sequence (DNA): TGTGCCAGCAGCTTAGACAGTATGGCAGATACGCAGTATTTT. The variable domain in full, with the rest retrieved from reference TRBV7-8 and TRBJ2-3, is GAGVSQSPRYKVAKRGQDVALRCDPISGHVSLFWYQQALGQGPEFLTYFQNEAQLDKSGLPSDRFFAERPEGSVSTLKIQRTQQEDSAVYLCASSLDSMADTQYFGPGTRLTVL.

This clonotype showed up just once. A junction boundary mismatches the germline segment, possibly from a read error. This chain connects TRBV2 to TRBJ2-1; the match to TRBD2 covers 12 bases. Per germline, CDR1 SNHLY and CDR2 FYNNEI. This CDR3 region has 15 residues. CDR3 DNA: TGTGCCGGCAGCCTAGCGGGAGGGAACTACAATGAGCAGTTCTTC. Protein product: CAGSLAGGNYNEQFF.

This clonotype showed up many times. V gene TRBV11-2 combines with J gene TRBJ2-7; 12 bases map to TRBD2. CDR3 size: 16 residues. V was pared by 4 bases and J by 1 base, with 5 bases of the junction left unmatched. Germline-derived CDR1 and CDR2 are SGHAT and FQNNGV. Here the CDR3 DNA reads TGTGCCAGCAGCTCACCGACTAGCGGGGGATCCTACGAGCAGTACTTC. Translated, it gives CASSSPTSGGSYEQYF.

This clonotype has ten or more counts. V is TRBV6-1 and J is TRBJ1-5; 8 bases fit TRBD1. V lost 7 bases to trimming and J lost 5 bases; unmatched junction nucleotides: 10. Germline assignment: CDR1 MNHNS and CDR2 SASEGT. The CDR3 runs 15 residues. CDR3 in DNA: TGTGCCAGCACACCTCTAGGACAGGGTCATCAGCCCCAGCATTTT. It is translated as CASTPLGQGHQPQHF.

The genes are TRBV5-4 and TRBJ2-7, with a possible D match to TRBD2 (5 bases). In germline, CDR1 is SGHNT, CDR2 YYREEE (reference sequence). Trimming pared 3 bases from V and 5 bases from J, leaving 12 bases between. This CDR3 contains 13 residues. The CDR3 loop is CASSSSGVDEQYF. In DNA, the CDR3 is TGTGCCAGCAGCTCCTCCGGGGTAGACGAGCAGTACTTC.

The chain recombines TRBV6-2 or TRBV6-3 with TRBJ2-5; D may be TRBD2 (5 bases). Trimming pared 2 bases from V and 5 bases from J, leaving 18 bases between. Germline V gene sequence: CDR1 MNHEY, CDR2 SVGEGT. The CDR3 runs 16 residues. The CDR3 protein is CASSYRLEGLGETQYF. CDR3 nucleotide sequence: TGTGCCAGCAGTTACCGTCTCGAGGGTTTAGGGGAGACCCAGTACTTC.

This rearrangement joins TRBV15 to TRBJ2-2; D uncertain. The germline CDR1 and CDR2 sequences are LNHNV and YYDKDF (reference sequence). Trimming stripped 0 bases from V and 4 bases from J, with 9 bases between. The CDR3 is 15 amino acids. CDR3 loop: CATSRDAGSTGELFF. The CDR3 DNA reads TGTGCCACCAGCAGAGACGCCGGGTCCACCGGGGAGCTGTTTTTT.

This clonotype came up a few times. J is TRBJ2-5 and V is TRBV9; TRBD2 agrees at 11 bases. This CDR3 region has 15 residues. The junction had 2 bases not matched to a gene; V was cut back by 4 bases and J by 0 bases. The germline V gene encodes CDR1 SGDLS and CDR2 YYNGEE. The CDR3 sequence is CASSPTSGNQETQYF. CDR3 DNA: TGTGCCAGCAGCCCGACTAGCGGGAACCAAGAGACCCAGTACTTC.

This clonotype showed up many times. This chain connects TRBV11-2 to TRBJ1-3; D ambiguous. The length of the CDR3 is 15 residues. Germline V gives CDR1 SGHAT, CDR2 FQNNGV. V was cut by 1 base and J by 2 bases, with 9 bases left in between. CDR3 residues: CASSLGPGAGNTIYF. The CDR3 bases are TGTGCCAGCAGCTTAGGTCCCGGGGCTGGAAACACCATATATTTT.

Only a few counts were recorded for this clonotype. The rearrangement uses TRBV20-1 and TRBJ1-5, with 8 nucleotides matching TRBD1. Germline-derived CDR1 and CDR2 are DFQATT and SNEGSKA (reference sequence). V gave up 1 base and J gave up 3 bases; unmatched junction bases: 5. This CDR3 has 15 amino acids. The CDR3 sequence: CSARGRRGPNQPQHF. DNA for the CDR3: TGCAGTGCTAGAGGGCGCAGGGGGCCCAATCAGCCCCAGCATTTT.

This clonotype was counted at least ten times. The rearrangement uses TRBV6-1 and TRBJ1-5; 7 nucleotides line up with TRBD1. The V segment lost 2 bases and the J segment 2 bases; nucleotides outside the gene matches: 12. Per the germline V gene, CDR1 is MNHNS and CDR2 is SASEGT. This CDR3 contains 18 residues. The chain's CDR3 is CASSETPGGQKGNQPQHF. In DNA form, the CDR3 reads TGTGCCAGCAGTGAAACCCCAGGGGGACAAAAAGGCAATCAGCCCCAGCATTTT.